One T cell receptor beta chain is described in this entry. The data belong to a study of T cell responses to AZD1222 COVID-19 vaccine. The method was immunoSEQ multiplex PCR; TCRdb's version includes in-frame clones alone and lacks a portion of them. The sample has about 160,000 clones; approximately 90% are singletons. Looked up from germline, CDR1 is KGHSH and CDR2 is LQKENI. This CDR3 spans 14 amino acids. The ends were cut back, 0 bases at V and 5 bases at J, with 10 bases in the middle. The receptor's source is an adult in good health. The chain carries TRBV18 and TRBJ1-1; D ambiguous. This material consisted of peripheral blood, taken on day 0 of AZD1222 vaccination. The DNA of the CDR3 is TGTGCCAGCTCACCACCAGGGCCTGGGACTGAAGCTTTCTTT. This translates into CASSPPGPGTEAFF.